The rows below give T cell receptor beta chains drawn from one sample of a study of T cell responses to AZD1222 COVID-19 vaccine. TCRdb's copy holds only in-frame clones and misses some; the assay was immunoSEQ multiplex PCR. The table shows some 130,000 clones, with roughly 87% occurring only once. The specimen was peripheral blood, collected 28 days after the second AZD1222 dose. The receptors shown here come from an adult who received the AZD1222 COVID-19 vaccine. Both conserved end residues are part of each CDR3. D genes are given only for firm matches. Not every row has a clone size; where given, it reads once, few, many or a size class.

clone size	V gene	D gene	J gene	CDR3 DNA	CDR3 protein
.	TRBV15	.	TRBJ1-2	TGTGCCACCAGCAGATCTCGGGACACGCCCTATGGCTACACCTTC	CATSRSRDTPYGYTF
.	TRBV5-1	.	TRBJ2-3	TGCGCCAGCAGCTTGGAGGGCAGGCCAGATACGCAGTATTTT	CASSLEGRPDTQYF
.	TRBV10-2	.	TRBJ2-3	TGCGCCAGCAGTGACAGTCGAAGGGCAGATACGCAGTATTTT	CASSDSRRADTQYF
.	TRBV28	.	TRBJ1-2	TGTGCCAGCAGGAATGGGGGGCACTATGGCTACACCTTC	CASRNGGHYGYTF
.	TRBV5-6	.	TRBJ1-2	TGTGCCAGCACTCCGGGGGGGAATCTTCGTGGCTACACCTTC	CASTPGGNLRGYTF
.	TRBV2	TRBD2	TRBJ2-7	TGTGCCAGCAGAACTAGCGGATACGAGCAGTACTTC	CASRTSGYEQYF
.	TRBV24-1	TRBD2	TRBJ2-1	TGTGCCACCAGTGACCCCAGGACTAGCCCGTTCTCCTACAATGAGCAGTTCTTC	CATSDPRTSPFSYNEQFF
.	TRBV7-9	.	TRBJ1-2	TGTGCCGCAATTGAGGTGGTTGGCTACACCTTC	CAAIEVVGYTF
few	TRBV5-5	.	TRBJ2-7	TGTGCCAGCAGCTTGGGCCGAGGGACTTCGGGCGAGCAGTACTTC	CASSLGRGTSGEQYF
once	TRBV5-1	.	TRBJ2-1	TGCGCCAGCAGCTTGTTGGGTGGGAGTGCCGGTGAGCAGTTCTTC	CASSLLGGSAGEQFF
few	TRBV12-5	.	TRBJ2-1	TGTGCTAGTGGTTGGCCTATCAGGGAGACGGGTCAAAATGAGCAGTTCTTC	CASGWPIRETGQNEQFF
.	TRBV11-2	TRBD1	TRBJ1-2	TGTGCCAGCAGGGATAACAGGGGGCCCGACTATGGCTACACCTTC	CASRDNRGPDYGYTF
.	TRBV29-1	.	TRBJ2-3	TGCAGCGTTGTCAGGGGTGCAGATACGCAGTATTTT	CSVVRGADTQYF
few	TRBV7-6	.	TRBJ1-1	TGTGCCAGCAGCTTAAGGACCGGACGTACCATGAACACTGAAGCTTTCTTT	CASSLRTGRTMNTEAFF
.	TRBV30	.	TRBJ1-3	TGTGCCTGGAGCATAGGGAGATCCTCTGGAAACACCATATATTTT	CAWSIGRSSGNTIYF
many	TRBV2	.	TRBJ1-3	TGTGCCAGCAGTGAGCAGGGGCCGGGAAACACCATATATTTT	CASSEQGPGNTIYF
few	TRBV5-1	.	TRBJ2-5	TGCGCCAGCAGCGGGAGCCCGGGGGACGAGACCCAGTACTTC	CASSGSPGDETQYF
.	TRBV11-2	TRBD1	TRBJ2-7	TGTGCCAGCAGCTCCCTTAGGTCGGAAGCAGGGGGAGCAATCTACGAGCAGTACTTC	CASSSLRSEAGGAIYEQYF
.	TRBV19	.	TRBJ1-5	TGTGCCAGTAGCCAAGGGTATCGTCAGCCCCAGCATTTT	CASSQGYRQPQHF
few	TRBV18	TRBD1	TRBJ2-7	TGTGCCAGCTCACTCGGACAGGGTGGGCTCTACGAGCAGTACTTC	CASSLGQGGLYEQYF
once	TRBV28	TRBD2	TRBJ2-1	TGTGCCAGCAGCCGCGGGGGTCCCTACAATGAGCAGTTCTTC	CASSRGGPYNEQFF
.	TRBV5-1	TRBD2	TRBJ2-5	TGCGCCAGCAGCTTTCTCGCAATAGCGGGAGGGCAAGAGACCCAGTACTTC	CASSFLAIAGGQETQYF
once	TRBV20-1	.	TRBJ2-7	TGCAGTGCTAGAGCGGGCTACGAGCAGTACTTC	CSARAGYEQYF
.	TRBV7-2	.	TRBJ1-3	TGTGCCAGCAGCCCCGACCCCAAAAACACCATATATTTT	CASSPDPKNTIYF
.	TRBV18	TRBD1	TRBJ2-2	TGTGCCAGCTCAGACAGGGTTGACACCGGGGAGCTGTTTTTT	CASSDRVDTGELFF
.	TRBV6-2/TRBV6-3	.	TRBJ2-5	TGTGCCAGCAGTTACGGTGGGGGCAGGGACCCTTGGGAGACCCAGTACTTC	CASSYGGGRDPWETQYF
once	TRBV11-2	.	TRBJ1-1	TGTGCCAGCAGCCCCGCGAGGGGGGCAACTGAAGCTTTCTTT	CASSPARGATEAFF
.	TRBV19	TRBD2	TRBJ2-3	TGTGCCAGTAGTTCCCTCCGGGGGGGGGCAGATACGCAGTATTTT	CASSSLRGGADTQYF
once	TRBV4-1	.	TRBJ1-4	TGCGCCAGCAGCCAAGTGACAGGTGGAAAACTGTTTTTT	CASSQVTGGKLFF
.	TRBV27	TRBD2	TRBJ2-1	TGTGCCAGCAGTTTCCTTAGCGGGGGTTATATCCGGAGCAATGAGCAGTTCTTC	CASSFLSGGYIRSNEQFF
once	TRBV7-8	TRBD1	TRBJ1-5	TGTGCCAGCAGCGGGACAGCGGACAATCAGCCCCAGCATTTT	CASSGTADNQPQHF
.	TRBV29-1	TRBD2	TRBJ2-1	TGCAGCGTGCTAACTAGCGATCTAGCCTACAATGAGCAGTTCTTC	CSVLTSDLAYNEQFF
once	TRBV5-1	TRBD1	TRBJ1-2	TGCGCCAGCAACGGTGGACAGGGCTATGGCTACACCTTC	CASNGGQGYGYTF
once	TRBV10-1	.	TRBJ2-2	TGCGCCAGCAGTGAGTCCGGCTTTCGGACCGGGGAGCTGTTTTTT	CASSESGFRTGELFF
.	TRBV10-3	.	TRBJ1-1	TGTGCCATCGGGGCGGGAGGCTCGGGCAGCCACATGAACACTGAAGCTTTCTTT	CAIGAGGSGSHMNTEAFF
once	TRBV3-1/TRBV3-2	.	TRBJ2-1	TGTGCCAGCAGGCCGTGGGGCCGACGGAACAATGAGCAGTTCTTC	CASRPWGRRNNEQFF
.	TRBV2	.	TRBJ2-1	TGTGCCAGCAGTGCTAGCAGGGCCAATGAGCAGTTCTTC	CASSASRANEQFF
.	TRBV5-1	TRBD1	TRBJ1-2	TGCGCCAGCAGCACGGACAGGGGGCTAGAAGGCTACACCTTC	CASSTDRGLEGYTF
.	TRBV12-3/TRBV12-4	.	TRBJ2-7	TGTGCCAGCACCCGAGGGGGGGACGAGCAGTACTTC	CASTRGGDEQYF
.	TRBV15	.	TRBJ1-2	TGTGCCACAACCTTGGAGTCGAGGAGCTATGGCTACACCTTC	CATTLESRSYGYTF
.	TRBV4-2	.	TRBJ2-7	TGTGCCAGCAGCCAAGATCAGGGGCGTGGCCATCCCTACGAGCAGTACTTC	CASSQDQGRGHPYEQYF
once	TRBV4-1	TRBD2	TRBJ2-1	TGCGCCAGCAGCCTAGGCGGGAGCTCGTCCCAGCAGTTCTTC	CASSLGGSSSQQFF
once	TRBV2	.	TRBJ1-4	TGTGCCAGCAGGGGGGGACCAAGGCGGTTGTTTTTT	CASRGGPRRLFF
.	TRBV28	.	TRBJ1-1	.	CASSTSTEVSAFF